This T cell receptor beta chain originates from a study of shared clonotypes between healthy human individuals. Sequencing was performed with immunoSEQ multiplex PCR; in TCRdb, only in-frame clones are kept and a portion is missing. This table has under 1,100,000 clones, approximately 80% appearing once. Whole-study findings and limits: Sharing of clonotypes among donors was expected to vary with sequencing depth.

The V and J ends lost 2 bases and 6 bases respectively, with 4 bases between them. Germline CDR1 SGHDT, CDR2 YYEEEE. This CDR3 contains 11 residues. With respect to this clone: What it binds is not known. Other DNA sequences of this sample code for an identical CDR3.

This chain connects TRBV5-6 to TRBJ2-3, with no clear D. The TCR was taken from a man between 18 and 29 years old in good health. Some clones in this sample may be carry-over from other donors' samples. The specimen sequenced was memory CD4+ T cells from PBMCs. Documented subset: CD45RA-negative fraction. CDR3 in DNA: TGTGCCAGCAGCTTATCTGATACGCAGTATTTT. Translation gives CASSLSDTQYF. Full variable domain (rest looked up from reference TRBV5-6 and TRBJ2-3): DAGVTQSPTHLIKTRGQQVTLRCSPKSGHDTVSWYQQALGQGPQFIFQYYEEEERQRGNFPDRFSGHQFPNYSSELNVNALLLGDSALYLCASSLSDTQYFGPGTRLTVL.